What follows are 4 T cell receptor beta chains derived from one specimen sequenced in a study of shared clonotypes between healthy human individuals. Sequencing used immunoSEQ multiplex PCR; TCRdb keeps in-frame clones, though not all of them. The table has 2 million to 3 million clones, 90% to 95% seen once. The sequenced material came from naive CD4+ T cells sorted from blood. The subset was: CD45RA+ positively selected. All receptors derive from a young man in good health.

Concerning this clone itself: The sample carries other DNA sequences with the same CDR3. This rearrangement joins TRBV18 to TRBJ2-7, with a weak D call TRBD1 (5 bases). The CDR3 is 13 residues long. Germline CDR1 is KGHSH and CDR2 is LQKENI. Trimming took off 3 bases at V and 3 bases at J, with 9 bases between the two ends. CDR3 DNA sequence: TGTGCCAGCTCACCCGGACAATACTACGAGCAGTACTTC. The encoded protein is CASSPGQYYEQYF.

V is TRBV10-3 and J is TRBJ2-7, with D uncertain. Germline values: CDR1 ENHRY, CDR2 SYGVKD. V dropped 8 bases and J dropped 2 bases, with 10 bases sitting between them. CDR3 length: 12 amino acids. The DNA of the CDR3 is TGTGCCATCGGTAAGGACCCCTACGAGCAGTACTTC. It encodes CAIGKDPYEQYF.

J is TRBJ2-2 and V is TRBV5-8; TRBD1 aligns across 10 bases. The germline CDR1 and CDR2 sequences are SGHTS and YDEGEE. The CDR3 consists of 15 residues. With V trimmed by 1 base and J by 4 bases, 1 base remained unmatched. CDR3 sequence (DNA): TGTGCCAGCAGCTTGCGGACAGGGGGCACCGGGGAGCTGTTTTTT. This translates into CASSLRTGGTGELFF.

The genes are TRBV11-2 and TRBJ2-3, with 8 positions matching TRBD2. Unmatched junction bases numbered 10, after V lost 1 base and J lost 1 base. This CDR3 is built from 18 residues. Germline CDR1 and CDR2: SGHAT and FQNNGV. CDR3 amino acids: CASSLVGGGLTRTDTQYF. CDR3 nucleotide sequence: TGTGCCAGCAGCTTAGTCGGGGGGGGACTCACTCGCACAGATACGCAGTATTTT.